These 18 T cell receptor beta chains were all obtained from the same sample, sequenced in a study of T cells in Graves' hyperthyroidism and ophthalmopathy. The source material, RNA transcripts, was used to amplify TCR beta CDR3 regions. The TCR CDR3 first-round RT-PCR relied on the HTBI primer set. TCRdb independently ran MiXCR on the multiplex PCR reads; one entry per CDR3 protein. This sample has around 300,000 distinct CDR3 sequences; less than 15% occur once, and the top ten carry 7.8%. The sample was blood. The receptors stem from a woman aged 25 to 45 with Graves' hyperthyroidism that later progressed to Graves' ophthalmopathy.

This clonotype occurred many times. The chain recombines TRBV6-2 or TRBV6-3 with TRBJ1-1; 7 bases fit TRBD1. CDR3 length: 13 residues. V lost 6 bases to trimming and J lost 6 bases; unmatched junction nucleotides: 7. The V gene's germline CDR1 is MNHEY and CDR2 SVGEGT. The CDR3 bases are TGTGCCAGCAGGACAGGGAGCGGGGCTGAAGCTTTCTTT. Translation gives CASRTGSGAEAFF.

There are many counts of this clonotype. This chain uses TRBV7-9 with TRBJ2-2; D gene uncertain. Germline assignment: CDR1 SEHNR and CDR2 FQNEAQ (reference sequence). This CDR3 is 12 amino acids long. V dropped 4 bases and J dropped 7 bases, with 7 bases sitting between them. This CDR3 is CASSSWVGELFF. CDR3 DNA sequence: TGTGCCAGCAGCTCCTGGGTCGGGGAGCTGTTTTTT.

CDR3 coding DNA: TGTGCCAGTAGTTTGGGATTCTCGTCCTACAATGAGCAGTTCTTC. Translating gives CASSLGFSSYNEQFF. The chain is built from TRBV19 and TRBJ2-1; D uncertain. Between the trimmed V and J ends, which lost 5 bases and 1 base, there was a span of 12 bases. The germline gives CDR1 LNHDA, CDR2 SQIVND (reference sequence). This CDR3 has 15 residues.

This clonotype has ten or more counts. The chain has TRBV7-3 and TRBJ2-7; TRBD2 is a possible D gene (5 bases). There are 13 residues in the CDR3. Germline assignment: CDR1 SGHTA and CDR2 FQGTGA. Trimming shortened V by 5 bases and J by 7 bases, and 15 bases separated the two germline ends. This chain's CDR3 is CASSPTGSGEQYF. For the CDR3, the DNA is TGTGCCAGCAGCCCCACGGGGTCTGGGGAGCAGTACTTC.

The V call is TRBV28, the J call TRBJ1-1; no reliable D call. This CDR3 has 15 residues. V gave up 5 bases and J gave up 3 bases, with 16 bases separating them. Looked up from germline, CDR1 is MDHEN and CDR2 is SYDVKM. CDR3 in amino acids: CASSPSLAGDTEAFF. CDR3 coding DNA: TGTGCCAGCAGTCCCTCGTTGGCCGGGGACACTGAAGCTTTCTTT. Full variable domain (missing parts from reference TRBV28 and TRBJ1-1): DVKVTQSSRYLVKRTGEKVFLECVQDMDHENMFWYRQDPGLGLRLIYFSYDVKMKEKGDIPEGYSVSREKKERFSLILESASTNQTSMYLCASSPSLAGDTEAFFGQGTRLTVV.

This clonotype was picked up many times. This chain uses TRBV28 with TRBJ2-1, with 7 bases matching TRBD2. Trimming cost V 8 bases and J 4 bases; bases outside gene matches: 8. CDR3 size: 14 residues. CDR1 is MDHEN, CDR2 SYDVKM, per germline. Here the CDR3 DNA reads TGTGCCAGCGGGGTGGCGGGAGAATACAATGAGCAGTTCTTC. Translated, it gives CASGVAGEYNEQFF.

This clonotype came up many times. The chain has TRBV2 and TRBJ2-5; D might be TRBD2 (7 bases). Per the germline V gene, CDR1 is SNHLY and CDR2 is FYNNEI. V gave up 6 bases and J gave up 12 bases, with 20 bases separating them. This CDR3 has 13 residues. The CDR3 region is CASRGGGDAPKYF. In DNA, the CDR3 is TGTGCCAGCAGAGGGGGGGGCGACGCACCAAAGTACTTC.

This clonotype was seen at least ten times. CDR3 nucleotide sequence: TGTGCCTGGAGTTCGACAGGAGGATTCTATGGCTACACCTTC. Translation gives CAWSSTGGFYGYTF. The chain is built from TRBV30 and TRBJ1-2; D is possibly TRBD1 (6 bases). Per germline, CDR1 GTSNPN and CDR2 SVGIG (reference sequence). There are 14 residues in the CDR3. Trimming removed 2 bases from V and 4 bases from J, with 14 bases in between.

This clonotype has more than one count but fewer than ten. The chain couples TRBV29-1 to TRBJ2-1; TRBD1 aligns across 8 bases. Per germline, CDR1 SQVTM and CDR2 ANQGSEA. This CDR3 spans 15 amino acids. V shed 3 bases, J shed 5 bases, and the junction held 9 bases outside the gene matches. CDR3 nucleotides: TGCAGCGTTGATGGGGGCAGGGGGCGCAACAATGAGCAGTTCTTC. Translated: CSVDGGRGRNNEQFF.

This chain connects TRBV4-1 to TRBJ1-1, with D unresolved. V gave up 4 bases and J gave up 10 bases, with 19 bases separating them. The CDR3 is 14 residues long. Germline CDR1 is MGHRA and CDR2 is YSYEKL. CDR3 residues: CASSRGLFEIGAFF. In DNA, the CDR3 is TGCGCCAGCAGCCGGGGTTTATTTGAAATTGGAGCTTTCTTT.

This clonotype was recorded many times. The chain is built from TRBV6-2 or TRBV6-3 and TRBJ2-1, with D hard to call. The V end was cut by 6 bases, the J end by 12 bases, with 18 bases between. This CDR3 is 13 amino acids long. Germline CDR1 and CDR2: MNHEY and SVGEGT. Here the CDR3 reads CASSDPPTSWQFF. In DNA, the CDR3 is TGTGCCAGCAGCGATCCCCCAACGAGCTGGCAGTTCTTC.

This clonotype was observed many times. V and J are TRBV20-1 and TRBJ2-1; D might be TRBD1 (5 bases). Germline V gene sequence: CDR1 DFQATT, CDR2 SNEGSKA (reference sequence). V was clipped by 6 bases and J by 15 bases, with 18 bases between them. The length of the CDR3 is 11 residues. The CDR3 is CSAREGASLFF. CDR3 sequence (DNA): TGCAGTGCCCGAGAAGGGGCCTCACTGTTCTTC.

This clonotype was seen repeatedly, ten times or more. Here the CDR3 reads CSAPAGNSNQPQHF. The CDR3 nucleotides read TGCAGTGCCCCCGCGGGAAATAGCAATCAGCCCCAGCATTTT. J is TRBJ1-5 and V is TRBV20-1; D not resolved. Trimming shortened V by 6 bases and J by 0 bases, and 12 bases separated the two germline ends. Germline-derived CDR1 and CDR2 are DFQATT and SNEGSKA (reference sequence). The CDR3 spans 14 residues.

Ten or more counts support this clonotype. DNA of the CDR3: TGCAGTGCCGGTCCGGGACCGACGCCTTTCGAGCAGTACTTC. The encoded protein is CSAGPGPTPFEQYF. The chain recombines TRBV20-1 with TRBJ2-7; perhaps D is TRBD1 or TRBD2 (5 bases each). The germline CDR1 and CDR2 sequences are DFQATT and SNEGSKA (reference sequence). The V gene lost 6 bases and the J gene lost 6 bases, with 21 bases spanning the gap. This CDR3 is 14 amino acids long.

There are many counts of this clonotype. The chain uses TRBV28 and TRBJ2-1; 8 nucleotides line up with TRBD2. Germline CDR1 reads MDHEN; CDR2 reads SYDVKM. CDR3 length equals 16 residues. With 5 bases clipped from V and 8 bases from J, the junction kept 14 bases outside the gene matches. The CDR3 reads CASSLRPQGLVYEQFF. CDR3 nucleotide sequence: TGTGCCAGCAGTCTCCGACCCCAGGGACTAGTCTATGAGCAGTTCTTC.

This clonotype has just one count. The chain has TRBV3-1 and TRBJ1-2, with D hard to call. The CDR3 loop spans 13 amino acids. With 5 bases removed from V and 4 bases from J, the gap between germline ends came to 11 bases. Germline V gives CDR1 LGHDT, CDR2 YNNKEL (reference sequence). CDR3 bases: TGTGCCAGCAGCTCGGAACGGGTCTATGGCTACACCTTC. Translated: CASSSERVYGYTF.

This clonotype was observed many times. The V and J genes are TRBV6-5 and TRBJ2-1; TRBD2 might be the D (5 bases). Germline loops: CDR1 MNHEY, CDR2 SVGAGI. The CDR3 has 14 amino acids. Between the trimmed V and J ends, which lost 0 bases and 2 bases, there was a span of 5 bases. Written as DNA, the CDR3 is TGTGCCAGCAGTTACTCCGGGGCCTACAATGAGCAGTTCTTC. Residues: CASSYSGAYNEQFF.

There are many counts of this clonotype. V and J are TRBV6-1 and TRBJ1-5, with a weak D call TRBD1 (5 bases). This CDR3 comprises 16 residues. Trimming cost V 0 bases and J 5 bases, with 14 bases left between them. The V gene's germline CDR1 is MNHNS and CDR2 SASEGT. The CDR3 here is CASSEALSRGDQPQHF. For the CDR3, the DNA is TGTGCCAGCAGTGAAGCGCTCTCACGGGGGGATCAGCCCCAGCATTTT.